These 25 T cell receptor beta chains were all obtained from the same sample, sequenced in a study of blood T cells in healthy people across ages. Alongside a J-beta primer mix, a sample-barcoded 5' primer served in a second PCR lasting roughly 6 to 12 cycles. MiXCR was run by TCRdb on the 5' RACE reads, yielding one entry per CDR3 protein. The sample holds approximately 800,000 distinct CDR3 sequences, 53% seen once. The sample comprised blood. The receptors here all came from a man aged 80 or over in good health.

This clonotype was recorded only once. The chain combines TRBV7-3 with TRBJ2-1; 8 bases are a match to TRBD1. V gave up 5 bases and J gave up 0 bases; unmatched junction bases: 6. CDR1 and CDR2 from the germline V gene are SGHTA and FQGTGA. CDR3 length equals 16 residues. CDR3: CASSPSTGASYNEQFF. The CDR3 DNA reads as TGTGCCAGCAGCCCCTCGACAGGGGCCTCCTACAATGAGCAGTTCTTC.

The V gene is TRBV5-1, the J gene TRBJ2-5; TRBD1 might be the D (6 bases). The CDR3 runs to 14 residues. V was cut by 3 bases and J by 0 bases, with 9 bases left in between. Germline values: CDR1 SGHRS, CDR2 YFSETQ. CDR3 amino acids: CASSSGHNQETQYF. The CDR3 coding sequence is TGCGCCAGCAGCTCGGGACATAACCAAGAGACCCAGTACTTC.

V usage is TRBV28 and J usage is TRBJ2-3; tentative D call: TRBD2 (6 bases). V was shortened by 4 bases and J by 14 bases, with 25 bases between the two germline ends. CDR3 length equals 15 residues. Germline-derived CDR1 and CDR2 are MDHEN and SYDVKM. The CDR3 loop is CASSSTGLKLLYAYF. The DNA for the CDR3 is TGTGCCAGCAGTTCGACGGGACTCAAGTTATTATACGCGTATTTT.

The V gene is TRBV27, the J gene TRBJ2-5; TRBD2 might be the D (6 bases). V was shortened by 3 bases and J by 5 bases, with 13 bases between the two germline ends. The V gene's germline CDR1 is MNHEY and CDR2 SMNVEV (reference sequence). The CDR3 spans 14 residues. The CDR3 DNA follows: TGTGCCAGCAGTTTTATGGGGGGTGGGGAGACCCAGTACTTC. The encoded protein is CASSFMGGGETQYF.

The chain recombines TRBV5-8 with TRBJ1-2, with 7 bases fitting TRBD1. Germline CDR1 is SGHTS and CDR2 is YDEGEE. The CDR3 loop spans 14 amino acids. J lost 7 bases, V lost 2 bases, and 8 bases had no gene match. The DNA for the CDR3 is TGTGCCAGCAGCTTAAACACAGGGGTCGCTGGCTACACCTTC. This translates into CASSLNTGVAGYTF.

This clonotype was counted only a few times. The V and J genes are TRBV20-1 and TRBJ2-1; no clear D. The ends were cut back, 6 bases at V and 1 base at J, with 13 bases in the middle. The germline CDR1 and CDR2 sequences are DFQATT and SNEGSKA (reference sequence). The CDR3 covers 14 residues. CDR3 region: CSAGLVGSYNEQFF. CDR3 in DNA: TGCAGTGCGGGCTTGGTGGGATCCTACAATGAGCAGTTCTTC.

The V call is TRBV6-6, the J call TRBJ1-4, with D possibly matching TRBD1 (5 bases). Looked up from germline, CDR1 is MNHNY and CDR2 is SVGAGI (reference sequence). V lost 6 bases, J lost 0 bases, and 17 bases lay in between. The CDR3 is 17 residues long. This CDR3 is CASSRGLPMATNEKLFF. As DNA, the CDR3 is TGTGCCAGCAGCCGGGGACTGCCGATGGCAACTAATGAAAAACTGTTTTTT.

The V gene is TRBV2, the J gene TRBJ2-4; tentatively, D is TRBD1 (5 bases). Gene TRBJ2-7 matches the end of the DNA better, so the J call may be wrong. CDR1 and CDR2 (germline): SNHLY, FYNNEI. This CDR3 spans 14 amino acids. CDR3 bases: TGTGCCAGCAGTGAACAGGACACAGACTACGAGCAGTACTTC. This sequence encodes CASSEQDTDYEQYF.

The chain recombines TRBV10-3 with TRBJ1-1; D is uncertain. The CDR3 spans 14 residues. CDR1 and CDR2 from the germline V gene are ENHRY and SYGVKD. V dropped 4 bases and J dropped 0 bases, with 9 bases sitting between them. The CDR3 bases are TGTGCCATCAGTGTTGGACCGTTGAACACTGAAGCTTTCTTT. Its translation: CAISVGPLNTEAFF.

The chain carries TRBV10-3 and TRBJ1-5; 8 nucleotides align to TRBD1. The CDR3 spans 13 residues. Per germline, CDR1 ENHRY and CDR2 SYGVKD. With 8 bases clipped from V and 4 bases from J, the junction kept 4 bases outside the gene matches. CDR3 region: CAIARQGNQPQHF. CDR3 nucleotides: TGTGCCATCGCTCGACAGGGGAATCAGCCCCAGCATTTT.

The J gene is TRBJ2-1, the V gene TRBV7-9, with 9 bases lining up with TRBD2. Near its end, the DNA agrees better with TRBJ2-7, so the J call may be wrong. This CDR3 region has 15 residues. Germline V gene sequence: CDR1 SEHNR, CDR2 FQNEAQ (reference sequence). The CDR3 protein is CASSLSGGIYNEQYF. The DNA of the CDR3 is TGTGCCAGCAGCTTAAGCGGGGGGATCTACAATGAGCAGTACTTC.

Only a few counts were recorded for this clonotype. The V gene is TRBV29-1, the J gene TRBJ2-1; TRBD2 matches 7 bases. Germline V CDR1 and CDR2: SQVTM, ANQGSEA. V lost 5 bases, J lost 0 bases, and 4 bases stayed unmatched. The CDR3 is made up of 14 amino acids. CDR3 nucleotides: TGCAGCGTTCTTGGCGGGAGCTCCTACAATGAGCAGTTCTTC. Encoded protein: CSVLGGSSYNEQFF.

The J gene is TRBJ1-4, the V gene TRBV28; 9 nucleotides agree with TRBD1. Germline CDR1 reads MDHEN; CDR2 reads SYDVKM. The CDR3 consists of 15 residues. Losses at the gene ends were 6 bases for V and 6 bases for J; bases not matched to a gene: 8. This chain's CDR3 is CASSTGGAGDEKLFF. The DNA of the CDR3 is TGTGCCAGCAGCACAGGGGGCGCCGGTGATGAAAAACTGTTTTTT.

A few counts support this clonotype. This chain uses TRBV20-1 with TRBJ2-7, with 9 bases that match TRBD1. The CDR3 extends over 12 amino acids. Losses at the gene ends were 6 bases for V and 5 bases for J; bases not matched to a gene: 5. Germline lookup yields CDR1 DFQATT and CDR2 SNEGSKA (reference sequence). This CDR3 reads CSAGTGFHEQYF. CDR3 DNA sequence: TGCAGTGCCGGGACAGGGTTCCACGAGCAGTACTTC.

V and J are TRBV5-1 and TRBJ2-1; possibly TRBD1 or TRBD2 for D (5 bases each). Germline V CDR1 and CDR2: SGHRS, YFSETQ. This CDR3 region has 17 residues. V lost 2 bases to trimming and J lost 3 bases, with 18 bases between them. The CDR3, as DNA: TGCGCCAGCAGCTTTTCGGTCCTAGTGGGGGACTACAATGAGCAGTTCTTC. It encodes CASSFSVLVGDYNEQFF.

The chain employs TRBV5-1 and TRBJ1-4; no definite D call. The CDR3 sequence is 15 residues long. Germline values: CDR1 SGHRS, CDR2 YFSETQ. V dropped 2 bases and J dropped 7 bases, with 15 bases sitting between them. CDR3 DNA sequence: TGCGCCAGCAGCTTAGGAGGGAACATTGGTGAAAAACTGTTTTTT. The encoded protein is CASSLGGNIGEKLFF.

In this sample, this clonotype turned up a few times. CDR3 DNA: TGCAGTGCGATACCTGCACGGTCTACTGGCTACACCTTC. It is translated as CSAIPARSTGYTF. The chain uses TRBV20-1 and TRBJ1-2, with D unresolved. Germline V gene lookup returns CDR1 DFQATT and CDR2 SNEGSKA (reference sequence). The CDR3 loop spans 13 amino acids. Trimming removed 6 bases at V and 7 bases at J, with 18 bases between.

The V gene is TRBV5-1, the J gene TRBJ1-1; D is unclear. Trimming stripped 4 bases from V and 5 bases from J, with 9 bases between. Germline V gene lookup returns CDR1 SGHRS and CDR2 YFSETQ. The CDR3 is made up of 12 amino acids. CDR3 DNA sequence: TGCGCCAGCAGCATGGGTCAGACTGAAGCTTTCTTT. Translating it yields CASSMGQTEAFF.

This clonotype was seen only a few times. CDR3 coding DNA: TGCGCCAGCAGCCTTAAGGGGTGGGAAGAGACCCAGTACTTC. Protein: CASSLKGWEETQYF. The genes are TRBV5-1 and TRBJ2-5; tentatively, D is TRBD1 (5 bases). From germline, CDR1 is SGHRS and CDR2 YFSETQ. CDR3 length: 14 residues. V was trimmed by 4 bases and J by 3 bases, leaving 13 bases between them. Full variable domain (remainder filled in from reference TRBV5-1 and TRBJ2-5): KAGVTQTPRYLIKTRGQQVTLSCSPISGHRSVSWYQQTPGQGLQFLFEYFSETQRNKGNFPGRFSGRQFSNSRSEMNVSTLELGDSALYLCASSLKGWEETQYFGPGTRLLVL.

The CDR3 here is CASSPASGPETGQFF. DNA of the CDR3: TGTGCCAGCAGCCCAGCTAGCGGGCCCGAGACCGGGCAGTTCTTC. The rearrangement links TRBV3-1 to TRBJ2-1, with 8 bases matching TRBD2. Germline assignment: CDR1 LGHDT and CDR2 YNNKEL (reference sequence). CDR3 length equals 15 residues. Trimming removed 4 bases from V and 12 bases from J; junction bases left unmatched: 14.

The CDR3 spells CASGRASGTDTQYF. CDR3 bases: TGTGCCAGCGGGAGGGCTAGCGGCACAGATACGCAGTATTTT. The chain links TRBV6-1 to TRBJ2-3, with 7 bases that match TRBD2. The germline CDR1 and CDR2 sequences are MNHNS and SASEGT. The CDR3 contains 14 residues. The V gene end was trimmed by 8 bases and the J gene end by 1 base; junction bases not matched to a gene: 6.

This chain connects TRBV14 to TRBJ1-4; no reliable D call. Germline CDR1 SGHDN, CDR2 FVKESK. This CDR3 spans 14 amino acids. The V end was cut by 1 base, the J end by 7 bases, with 10 bases between. CDR3 sequence: CASSQGGGSEKLFF. CDR3 bases: TGTGCCAGCAGCCAAGGAGGCGGGAGTGAAAAACTGTTTTTT. The whole variable domain, filled in from reference TRBV14 and TRBJ1-4, reads EAGVTQFPSHSVIEKGQTVTLRCDPISGHDNLYWYRRVMGKEIKFLLHFVKESKQDESGMPNNRFLAERTGGTYSTLKVQPAELEDSGVYFCASSQGGGSEKLFFGSGTQLSVL.

This clonotype turned up a few times. The chain is built from TRBV5-1 and TRBJ2-1; 8 bases align to TRBD2. The CDR3 totals 15 residues. Trimming cost V 4 bases and J 7 bases; bases outside gene matches: 10. CDR1 is SGHRS and CDR2 is YFSETQ in the germline V gene. Here the CDR3 reads CASSTQRERPNEQFF. The CDR3 DNA reads as TGCGCCAGCAGCACCCAGCGGGAGCGACCGAATGAGCAGTTCTTC.

The CDR3 DNA reads TGTGCCAGCATTCGGACGAACAATGAGCAGTTCTTC. Protein sequence: CASIRTNNEQFF. The chain combines TRBV12-3 or TRBV12-4 with TRBJ2-1, with D unresolved. The CDR3 has 12 residues. Trimming took off 7 bases at V and 5 bases at J, with 9 bases between the two ends.

The chain links TRBV4-2 to TRBJ2-3; 10 bases fit TRBD2. V dropped 0 bases and J dropped 14; count of bases not matched to a gene: 14. The CDR3 covers 16 residues. The germline CDR1 and CDR2 sequences are LGHNA and YNFKEQ. The CDR3 here is CASSQDRAGGRRYAYF. The CDR3 DNA is TGTGCCAGCAGCCAAGATCGAGCGGGGGGGAGGAGATACGCGTATTTT.